These 23 T cell receptor beta chains were all obtained from the same sample, sequenced in a study of human T cells and chemical hapten exposure. Using its own MiXCR run on the RACE reads, TCRdb lists one record per CDR3 protein. The profile covers fewer than 95,000 distinct CDR3 sequences, with approximately 10% appearing a single time and roughly 2.2% taken by the ten largest. Specified time point: patch test 2, 6 weeks after DPC sensitization. Treatment denoted: therapeutic diphenylcyclopropenone sensitization with weekly scalp DPC. The sample here was whole blood, taken in connection with sensitization to the hapten diphenylcyclopropenone (DPC). These receptors all stem from a man aged 35 to 55 with alopecia areata. Some clones in this sample may be carry-over from other donors' samples.

Notes on this clonotype: The junction departs from the called germline gene at one end, perhaps through a read error. The rearrangement joins TRBV11-2 to TRBJ2-2; TRBD2 matches at 7 bases. Looked up from germline, CDR1 is SGHAT and CDR2 is FQNNGV. The CDR3 has 14 residues. The chain's CDR3 is CASSTGLDYGELLF. In DNA form, the CDR3 reads TGTGCCAGCAGCACTGGACTAGACTACGGGGAGCTGTTGTTT.

This clonotype was detected a few times. The chain couples TRBV6-2 or TRBV6-3 to TRBJ1-5, with a weak D call TRBD1 (5 bases). CDR1 is MNHEY and CDR2 is SVGEGT in the germline V gene. V lost 2 bases and J 3 bases, leaving 11 bases between the germline ends. This CDR3 is 15 amino acids long. CDR3 residues: CASSYATVYNQPQHF. CDR3 DNA sequence: TGTGCCAGCAGTTACGCGACAGTCTACAATCAGCCCCAGCATTTT.

This clonotype has a handful of counts. The chain couples TRBV7-2 to TRBJ2-7; D unresolved. V was pared by 3 bases and J by 2 bases, with 11 bases between. From germline, CDR1 is SGHTA and CDR2 FQGNSA. The CDR3 is made up of 14 amino acids. CDR3 DNA: TGTGCCAGCAGCTTGTACGGGTTTCCCTACGAGCAGTACGTC. It translates to CASSLYGFPYEQYV.

This chain joins TRBV30 and TRBJ2-1; 7 nucleotides line up with TRBD2. Germline values: CDR1 GTSNPN, CDR2 SVGIG (reference sequence). The CDR3 sequence is 15 residues long. V was clipped by 2 bases and J by 1 base; unmatched bases: 5. In DNA, the CDR3 is TGTGCCTGGAGTCAACTAGCGTCGTCCTACAATGAGCAGTTCTTC. Amino acid sequence: CAWSQLASSYNEQFF.

In its sample, this clonotype was seen many times. CDR3 residues: CASTDPGHEQYV. DNA of the CDR3: TGTGCCAGCACGGACCCAGGGCACGAGCAGTACGTC. The chain carries TRBV6-2 or TRBV6-3 and TRBJ2-7, with D perhaps TRBD1 (5 bases). Per germline, CDR1 MNHEY and CDR2 SVGEGT. With 7 bases removed from V and 5 bases from J, the gap between germline ends came to 12 bases. The CDR3 has 12 residues.

This chain connects TRBV20-1 to TRBJ1-6; D not resolved. Germline CDR1 reads DFQATT; CDR2 reads SNEGSKA (reference sequence). This CDR3 region has 15 residues. V was pared by 0 bases and J by 1 base, with 7 bases between. Here the CDR3 DNA reads TGCAGTGCTAGAGAGAAGGAATCCTATAATTCACCCCTCCACTTT. Encoded protein: CSAREKESYNSPLHF.

This chain connects TRBV6-2 or TRBV6-3 to TRBJ2-3; 7 positions agree with TRBD2. Germline CDR1 is MNHEY and CDR2 is SVGEGT. V shed 6 bases and J 3 bases; nucleotides not matched to a gene: 6. The CDR3 is 14 residues long. DNA of the CDR3: TGTGCCAGCAGGGGACTACTCGTTACAGATACGCAGTATTTT. Translating it yields CASRGLLVTDTQYF.

This clonotype was observed a few times. The chain links TRBV15 to TRBJ1-5, with 9 positions matching TRBD1. The CDR3 is made up of 18 amino acids. Trimming removed 2 bases from V and 1 base from J; junction bases left unmatched: 9. Per germline, CDR1 LNHNV and CDR2 YYDKDF (reference sequence). CDR3 protein: CATSRLAYGQGSNQPQHF. The CDR3 DNA follows: TGTGCCACCAGCAGACTCGCTTATGGACAGGGGAGCAATCAGCCCCAGCATTTT. The variable domain in full, completed from reference TRBV15 and TRBJ1-5, reads DAMVIQNPRYQVTQFGKPVTLSCSQTLNHNVMYWYQQKSSQAPKLLFHYYDKDFNNEADTPDNFQSRRPNTSFCFLDIRSPGLGDTAMYLCATSRLAYGQGSNQPQHFGDGTRLSIL.

Remarks on this clonotype: This CDR3 fails to terminate in the conserved phenylalanine or tryptophan, so it likely reflects a read error. The chain recombines TRBV20-1 with TRBJ1-4; unclear D gene. The V gene lost 1 base and the J gene lost 6 bases, with 6 bases spanning the gap. This CDR3 region has 12 residues. The germline V gene encodes CDR1 DFQATT and CDR2 SNEGSKA (reference sequence). This CDR3 reads CSARGLDEKLFL. CDR3 in DNA: TGCAGTGCTAGAGGGCTGGATGAAAAACTGTTTCTT.

The chain employs TRBV7-9 and TRBJ1-4; D remains unclear. Trimming took 3 bases from V and 0 from J, leaving 2 bases between them. The CDR3 is made up of 13 amino acids. From germline, CDR1 is SEHNR and CDR2 FQNEAQ (reference sequence). The CDR3 bases are TGTGCCAGCAGCTTTCCAACTAATGAAAAACTGTTTTTT. The encoded protein is CASSFPTNEKLFF.

The rearrangement uses TRBV30 and TRBJ1-5, with D possibly matching TRBD1 (5 bases). Germline assignment: CDR1 GTSNPN and CDR2 SVGIG (reference sequence). The CDR3 totals 17 residues. V lost 2 bases and J lost 2, with 19 bases in between. The CDR3 nucleotides read TGTGCCTGGAGTAGGGCAGGGAAGGACCCCGGCAATCAGCCCCAGCATTTT. Its protein product is CAWSRAGKDPGNQPQHF. Variable domain in full (rest from reference TRBV30 and TRBJ1-5): SQTIHQWPATLVQPVGSPLSLECTVEGTSNPNLYWYRQAAGRGLQLLFYSVGIGQISSEVPQNLSASRPQDRQFILSSKKLLLSDSGFYLCAWSRAGKDPGNQPQHFGDGTRLSIL.

The V gene is TRBV7-2, the J gene TRBJ2-7; D uncertain. The germline CDR1 and CDR2 sequences are SGHTA and FQGNSA. V shed 5 bases and J shed 0 bases, with 8 bases lying between them. The CDR3 extends over 13 amino acids. Here the CDR3 DNA reads TGTGCCAGCAGCCCCCCCAGCTCCTACGAGCAGTACGTC. Translation gives CASSPPSSYEQYV.

This clonotype has ten or more counts. CDR3 residues: CASSLTDLDTDTQYF. CDR3 nucleotides: TGCGCCAGCAGCTTGACAGACTTAGACACAGATACGCAGTATTTT. This chain uses TRBV5-1 with TRBJ2-3, with D unresolved. Germline V gives CDR1 SGHRS, CDR2 YFSETQ. V was trimmed by 1 base and J by 2 bases, leaving 11 bases between them. CDR3 length: 15 amino acids.

There are many counts of this clonotype. This chain connects TRBV29-1 to TRBJ2-6; 9 positions agree with TRBD1. J gave up 1 base and V 5 bases, and 6 bases lay outside the gene matches. Germline loops: CDR1 SQVTM, CDR2 ANQGSEA. The CDR3 sequence is 16 residues long. CDR3 amino acids: CSVTGQGTSGANVLTF. The CDR3 coding sequence is TGCAGCGTTACGGGACAGGGTACTTCTGGGGCCAACGTCCTGACTTTC.

J is TRBJ2-4 and V is TRBV27; D tentatively reads TRBD1 or TRBD2 (6 bases each). V lost 4 bases and J lost 0, with 13 bases in between. Germline lookup yields CDR1 MNHEY and CDR2 SMNVEV (reference sequence). The CDR3 consists of 16 residues. In DNA form, the CDR3 reads TGTGCCAGCAGTTCGCCGGGGGCCCTAGCCAAAAACATTCAGTACTTC. This translates into CASSSPGALAKNIQYF.

The chain carries TRBV10-3 and TRBJ1-1; maybe TRBD1 (6 bases). V was trimmed by 5 bases and J by 2 bases, leaving 9 bases between them. Germline assignment: CDR1 ENHRY and CDR2 SYGVKD. The length of the CDR3 is 13 residues. The CDR3 here is CAISRQANTEAFF. CDR3 sequence (DNA): TGTGCCATCAGTCGACAGGCCAACACTGAAGCTTTCTTT.

V and J are TRBV4-3 and TRBJ2-5, with a possible D match to TRBD1 (5 bases). V lost 2 bases and J 3 bases, leaving 19 bases between the germline ends. The CDR3 length is 17 residues. Germline CDR1 reads LGHNA; CDR2 reads YSLEER. In nucleotides, the CDR3 is TGCGCCAGCAGCCAATCCCGGAAGGGGTATGGGGAAGAGACCCAGTACTTC. Translated, it gives CASSQSRKGYGEETQYF.

The rearrangement joins TRBV7-2 to TRBJ2-1, with TRBD2 matching over 9 bases. V shed 4 bases and J 10 bases; nucleotides not matched to a gene: 11. The CDR3 spans 15 residues. Germline lookup yields CDR1 SGHTA and CDR2 FQGNSA. The CDR3 nucleotides read TGTGCCAGCAGCTCTCCGGCTAGCGGGGCGTTAGAGCAGTTCTTC. Encoded protein: CASSSPASGALEQFF.

This clonotype was seen at least ten times. The chain links TRBV7-2 to TRBJ2-1, with D unresolved. The ends were cut back, 4 bases at V and 3 bases at J, with 10 bases in the middle. The CDR3 has 14 amino acids. Germline V gene sequence: CDR1 SGHTA, CDR2 FQGNSA. CDR3 nucleotides: TGTGCCAGCAGCTCTAATGGCGGCTACAATGAGCAGTTCTTC. Translating it yields CASSSNGGYNEQFF.

The V gene is TRBV19, the J gene TRBJ2-6; TRBD2 might be the D (6 bases). CDR3 length equals 16 residues. V was cut by 3 bases and J by 2 bases, with 11 bases left in between. CDR1 and CDR2 (germline): LNHDA, SQIVND (reference sequence). DNA for the CDR3: TGTGCCAGTAGTATGCCCGGAGGGGCTGGGGCCAACGTCCTGACTTTC. Its protein is CASSMPGGAGANVLTF.

The chain joins TRBV28 to TRBJ2-3; D tentatively fits TRBD1 or TRBD2 (5 bases each). The V and J ends lost 3 bases and 1 base respectively, with 14 bases between them. Germline CDR1 and CDR2: MDHEN and SYDVKM. The CDR3 sequence is 16 residues long. CDR3 nucleotide sequence: TGTGCCAGCAGTTTGTGGGGGACGTCTCGCACAGATACGCAGTATTTT. It encodes CASSLWGTSRTDTQYF.

This clonotype came up a few times. The rearrangement uses TRBV28 and TRBJ1-1; D uncertain. The V and J ends lost 5 bases and 4 bases respectively, with 8 bases between them. There are 12 residues in the CDR3. Germline V gene data show CDR1 as MDHEN and CDR2 as SYDVKM. CDR3 in amino acids: CASSLLSTEAFF. As DNA, the CDR3 is TGTGCCAGCAGTCTCTTGTCCACTGAAGCTTTCTTT.

The J gene is TRBJ2-5, the V gene TRBV6-4; tentative D call: TRBD1 (6 bases). With 2 bases removed from V and 5 bases from J, the gap between germline ends came to 9 bases. From germline, CDR1 is MRHNA and CDR2 SNTAGT. This CDR3 contains 13 residues. The CDR3 reads CASSDNTGETQYF. CDR3 nucleotides: TGTGCCAGCAGTGACAACACAGGGGAGACCCAGTACTTC.